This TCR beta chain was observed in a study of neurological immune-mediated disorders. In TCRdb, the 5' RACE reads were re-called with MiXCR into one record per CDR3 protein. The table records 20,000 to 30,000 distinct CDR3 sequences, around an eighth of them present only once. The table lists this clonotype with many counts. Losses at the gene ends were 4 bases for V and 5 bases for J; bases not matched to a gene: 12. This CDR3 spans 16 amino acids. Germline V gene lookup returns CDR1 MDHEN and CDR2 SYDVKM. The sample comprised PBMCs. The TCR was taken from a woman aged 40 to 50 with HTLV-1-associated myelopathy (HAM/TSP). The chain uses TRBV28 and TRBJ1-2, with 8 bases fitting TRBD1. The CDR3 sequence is CASSSAGTGFRYGYTF. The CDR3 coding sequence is TGTGCCAGCAGTTCGGCCGGGACAGGCTTCAGATATGGCTACACCTTC.